Below are 22 T cell receptor beta chains sequenced from a single sample in a study of T cell responses to AZD1222 COVID-19 vaccine. Method: immunoSEQ multiplex PCR; TCRdb's copy keeps in-frame clones and lacks some. This sample has approximately 180,000 clones; about nine tenths occur once, and the top ten carry 2.5% to 3%. Source: peripheral blood, taken on day 0 of AZD1222 vaccination. Receptors originate from an adult in good health.

The chain links TRBV3-1 (or the pseudogene TRBV3-2) to TRBJ2-7; the match to TRBD1 covers 11 bases. The CDR3 is 16 amino acids. Per the germline V gene, CDR1 is LGHDT and CDR2 is YNNKEL (reference sequence). The ends lost 4 bases at V and 4 bases at J; junction bases unmatched: 9. This CDR3 is CASSRGTGGSIYEQYF. CDR3 nucleotide sequence: TGTGCCAGCAGCCGAGGGACAGGGGGTTCGATTTACGAGCAGTACTTC.

This clone was seen a few times. This chain uses TRBV18 with TRBJ1-1, with D maybe TRBD1 (6 bases). Germline assignment: CDR1 KGHSH and CDR2 LQKENI. The CDR3 totals 15 residues. The ends were cut back, 5 bases at V and 0 bases at J, with 13 bases in the middle. In nucleotides, the CDR3 is TGTGCCAGCTCATTAGCCGGACAGATGAACACTGAAGCTTTCTTT. It specifies CASSLAGQMNTEAFF.

The V call is TRBV5-1, the J call TRBJ2-2, with 8 positions matching TRBD2. CDR3 size: 15 residues. The V gene end was trimmed by 1 base and the J gene end by 5 bases; junction bases not matched to a gene: 4. Germline lookup yields CDR1 SGHRS and CDR2 YFSETQ. CDR3 sequence (DNA): TGCGCCAGCAGCTTGAGAGCGGGAGTTACCGGGGAGCTGTTTTTT. Protein sequence: CASSLRAGVTGELFF.

This rearrangement joins TRBV5-1 to TRBJ1-2; 11 bases map to TRBD1. CDR3 size: 16 residues. Per germline, CDR1 SGHRS and CDR2 YFSETQ. The V and J ends lost 4 bases and 8 bases, in that order; junction bases with no gene match: 13. The CDR3 nucleotides are TGCGCCAGCAGCCTGACGGGACAGGGGGTTGGCGTCGGCTACACCTTC. Its protein is CASSLTGQGVGVGYTF.

This clone was recorded only once. The rearrangement uses TRBV4-1 and TRBJ2-3, with a tentative D call TRBD2 (6 bases). Per germline, CDR1 MGHRA and CDR2 YSYEKL. The CDR3 spans 16 residues. Trimming removed 5 bases at V and 1 base at J, with 16 bases between. CDR3 sequence (DNA): TGCGCCAGCAGCTTTAGACTAGAAGTTGGCACAGATACGCAGTATTTT. This translates into CASSFRLEVGTDTQYF.

The chain joins TRBV19 to TRBJ2-1; 10 bases align to TRBD1. Germline V gene lookup returns CDR1 LNHDA and CDR2 SQIVND (reference sequence). There are 15 residues in the CDR3. V gave up 5 bases and J gave up 9 bases; unmatched junction bases: 10. As DNA, the CDR3 is TGTGCCAGTAGTGAGCGACAGGGGGCCGATCTTGAGCAGTTCTTC. Translation gives CASSERQGADLEQFF.

The chain uses TRBV19 and TRBJ2-7; no definite D call. Trimming took off 4 bases at V and 1 base at J, with 14 bases between the two ends. This CDR3 contains 15 residues. The V gene's germline CDR1 is LNHDA and CDR2 SQIVND (reference sequence). CDR3 nucleotides: TGTGCCAGTAGTAGAGAGCCGGCACGATCCTACGAGCAGTACTTC. Translating gives CASSREPARSYEQYF.

For the CDR3, the DNA is TGTGCCAGCAGCTTATCACTAGCGGGTGGTAAGACCCAGTACTTC. Protein sequence: CASSLSLAGGKTQYF. This chain connects TRBV7-2 to TRBJ2-5, with 9 bases matching TRBD2. CDR1 and CDR2 (germline): SGHTA, FQGNSA. Trimming took 2 bases from V and 6 from J; bases not matched to a gene: 7. CDR3 size: 15 residues.

V usage is TRBV5-1 and J usage is TRBJ2-7; 8 nucleotides align to TRBD1. This CDR3 is built from 14 residues. Germline V gene lookup returns CDR1 SGHRS and CDR2 YFSETQ. J lost 3 bases, V lost 4 bases, and 6 bases had no gene match. CDR3 protein: CASSPDRGFYEQYF. The DNA of the CDR3 is TGCGCCAGCAGCCCCGACAGGGGATTCTACGAGCAGTACTTC.

The V call is TRBV25-1, the J call TRBJ1-5; D remains ambiguous. The ends were cut back, 8 bases at V and 0 bases at J, with 5 bases in the middle. The CDR3 has 12 residues. From germline, CDR1 is MGHDK and CDR2 SYGVNS. Here the CDR3 DNA reads TGTGCCAGCCAGAATAGCAATCAGCCCCAGCATTTT. It codes for CASQNSNQPQHF.

The chain couples TRBV9 to TRBJ2-1; D perhaps matches TRBD2 (6 bases). Germline V gene sequence: CDR1 SGDLS, CDR2 YYNGEE. V lost 1 base, J lost 8 bases, and 16 bases lay in between. The CDR3 covers 15 residues. The DNA of the CDR3 is TGTGCCAGCAGCGTATCCGCGGGGTGGGCGGATGAGCAGTTCTTC. It specifies CASSVSAGWADEQFF.

This clone came up once. The rearrangement uses TRBV30 and TRBJ1-2; D is perhaps TRBD1 (5 bases). Trimming took off 1 base at V and 7 bases at J, with 13 bases between the two ends. The germline gives CDR1 GTSNPN, CDR2 SVGIG (reference sequence). The CDR3 is 13 amino acids. CDR3 nucleotides: TGTGCCTGGAGTGGAAGGGACCTTGGTGGCTACACCTTC. Its translation is CAWSGRDLGGYTF. The full variable domain, its missing parts supplied by reference TRBV30 and TRBJ1-2, is SQTIHQWPATLVQPVGSPLSLECTVEGTSNPNLYWYRQAAGRGLQLLFYSVGIGQISSEVPQNLSASRPQDRQFILSSKKLLLSDSGFYLCAWSGRDLGGYTFGSGTRLTVV.

J is TRBJ1-6 and V is TRBV5-1; D is undetermined. CDR3 size: 14 residues. Germline V gives CDR1 SGHRS, CDR2 YFSETQ. The V and J ends lost 0 bases and 9 bases respectively, with 10 bases between them. In nucleotides, the CDR3 is TGCGCCAGCAGCTTGGACAGATTGGGTTCACCCCTCCACTTT. Its protein product is CASSLDRLGSPLHF.

V is TRBV7-9 and J is TRBJ1-1; no clear D gene. V was shortened by 5 bases and J by 1 base, with 8 bases between the two germline ends. CDR3 length: 13 amino acids. Germline lookup yields CDR1 SEHNR and CDR2 FQNEAQ (reference sequence). The CDR3 DNA follows: TGTGCCAGCAGCCATACACAGAACACTGAAGCTTTCTTT. Its translation is CASSHTQNTEAFF.

The V call is TRBV5-6, the J call TRBJ1-6; no clear D. The CDR3 has 16 residues. The germline V gene has CDR1 SGHDT and CDR2 YYEEEE. Trimming shortened V by 4 bases and J by 4 bases, and 15 bases separated the two germline ends. The CDR3 protein is CASSHRSERYNSPLHF. The DNA of the CDR3 is TGTGCCAGCAGCCATCGATCTGAGCGGTATAATTCACCCCTCCACTTT.

V and J are TRBV19 and TRBJ1-2; 11 positions match TRBD1. Trimming cost V 6 bases and J 8 bases; bases outside gene matches: 8. This CDR3 spans 14 amino acids. Germline-derived CDR1 and CDR2 are LNHDA and SQIVND (reference sequence). The CDR3 reads CASRGQGARGGYTF. DNA for the CDR3: TGTGCCAGTAGAGGACAGGGGGCGCGCGGCGGCTACACCTTC.

The rearrangement joins TRBV2 to TRBJ1-6; weak D call: TRBD1 (5 bases). Germline lookup yields CDR1 SNHLY and CDR2 FYNNEI. There are 15 residues in the CDR3. Trimming shortened V by 5 bases and J by 6 bases, and 14 bases separated the two germline ends. The CDR3 reads CASSLRQGTNSPLHF. Here the CDR3 DNA reads TGTGCCAGCAGTTTACGCCAGGGTACTAATTCACCCCTCCACTTT. The entire variable domain, with the rest obtained from reference TRBV2 and TRBJ1-6, is as follows: EPEVTQTPSHQVTQMGQEVILRCVPISNHLYFYWYRQILGQKVEFLVSFYNNEISEKSEIFDDQFSVERPDGSNFTLKIRSTKLEDSAMYFCASSLRQGTNSPLHFGNGTRLTVT.

V and J are TRBV3-1 (or the pseudogene TRBV3-2) and TRBJ2-1, with TRBD2 identical over 7 bases. The germline CDR1 and CDR2 sequences are LGHDT and YNNKEL (reference sequence). Germline trimming cut 2 bases from V and 6 bases from J; bases unmatched to any gene: 4. The length of the CDR3 is 14 residues. The CDR3, as DNA: TGTGCCAGCAGCCAACACGCTAGCGGCAATGAGCAGTTCTTC. Encoded protein: CASSQHASGNEQFF.

The gene calls are TRBV25-1 and TRBJ2-1; D is ambiguous. This CDR3 has 13 residues. Per germline, CDR1 MGHDK and CDR2 SYGVNS. V was pared by 3 bases and J by 5 bases, with 8 bases between. The CDR3 DNA sequence: TGTGCCAGCAGTGATTTGACCCACAATGAGCAGTTCTTC. It is translated as CASSDLTHNEQFF.

This chain connects TRBV14 to TRBJ2-4, with D possibly matching TRBD2 (5 bases). The CDR3 has 15 amino acids. Trimming pared 1 base from V and 4 bases from J, leaving 11 bases between. Germline lookup yields CDR1 SGHDN and CDR2 FVKESK. DNA of the CDR3: TGTGCCAGCAGCCAAGCGGGAACGCGAAAAAACATTCAGTACTTC. It codes for CASSQAGTRKNIQYF.

This clone has at least ten counts. The CDR3 DNA reads as TGTGCCAGCAGCTTAAGTATAGCAGCTCCTAATGAAAAACTGTTTTTT. Its protein product is CASSLSIAAPNEKLFF. V is TRBV7-6 and J is TRBJ1-4; D uncertain. The germline gives CDR1 SGHVS, CDR2 FNYEAQ. The CDR3 loop spans 16 amino acids. The V gene lost 2 bases and the J gene lost 3 bases, with 13 bases spanning the gap.

The chain uses TRBV30 and TRBJ2-1, with 9 bases that match TRBD1. There are 13 residues in the CDR3. V lost 3 bases to trimming and J lost 8 bases; unmatched junction nucleotides: 5. Germline V CDR1 and CDR2: GTSNPN, SVGIG (reference sequence). The CDR3 coding sequence is TGTGCCTGGAGGGGACAGGGCTTTGATGAGCAGTTCTTC. Encoded protein: CAWRGQGFDEQFF.